The 13 T cell receptor beta chains in this list originate from one sample, sequenced in a study of regulatory T cells in long-lasting Graves disease. Time point noted: newly diagnosed GD, antithyroid drugs for less than 3 months. PBMCs provided the RNA from which the TCR library was made. Building the TCR beta libraries relied on iRepertoire HTBI primers, and CDR3 regions underwent Arm-PCR. TCRdb fed the multiplex PCR reads into MiXCR, producing one record per CDR3 protein. Among 400,000 to 550,000 distinct CDR3 sequences listed, around 15% were seen once. These data are also associated with another study on T cells in Graves' hyperthyroidism and ophthalmopathy.

The sequencing used peripheral blood mononuclear cells (PBMCs), collected at new diagnosis, from a patient treated with antithyroid drugs. The receptors come from a woman in her 30s with Graves disease.

The V call is TRBV7-2, the J call TRBJ2-1; D might be TRBD2 (6 bases). V dropped 3 bases and J dropped 8 bases, with 8 bases sitting between them. The CDR3 contains 12 residues. Germline CDR1 SGHTA, CDR2 FQGNSA. The CDR3 is CASSLERDEQFF. CDR3 coding DNA: TGTGCCAGCAGCTTGGAGCGGGATGAGCAGTTCTTC.

This clonotype was seen repeatedly, ten times or more. This sequence joins TRBV27 and TRBJ1-2, with TRBD1 matching over 11 bases. CDR3 length: 14 residues. The germline V gene encodes CDR1 MNHEY and CDR2 SMNVEV (reference sequence). V lost 2 bases to trimming and J lost 6 bases; unmatched junction nucleotides: 2. This CDR3 reads CASSLGTGGHGYTF. CDR3 coding DNA: TGTGCCAGCAGTTTAGGGACAGGGGGGCATGGCTACACCTTC.

This clonotype was observed a few times. This sequence joins TRBV19 and TRBJ2-3, with unresolved D. Germline CDR1 is LNHDA and CDR2 is SQIVND (reference sequence). V was clipped by 4 bases and J by 6 bases, with 20 bases between them. The CDR3 consists of 16 residues. CDR3 protein: CASSSNFRNRRDTQYF. For the CDR3, the DNA is TGTGCCAGTAGTAGCAACTTTAGAAATAGGCGGGATACGCAGTATTTT.

Points on this clonotype: Possible read error: a much larger clone is one base away. The chain recombines TRBV5-1 with TRBJ1-4; 7 nucleotides line up with TRBD1. CDR3 length: 14 amino acids. Germline-derived CDR1 and CDR2 are SGHRS and YFSETQ. In nucleotides, the CDR3 is TGCGCCAGCAGCTTCAGGGGGGAGGATGAAAATCTGTTTTTT. Amino acids: CASSFRGEDENLFF.

There are many counts of this clonotype. The chain recombines TRBV20-1 with TRBJ2-7, with D possibly being TRBD1 (6 bases). The V and J ends lost 3 bases and 5 bases respectively, with 20 bases between them. From germline, CDR1 is DFQATT and CDR2 SNEGSKA (reference sequence). CDR3 length equals 15 residues. The CDR3 region is CSASTRDPQGHEQYF. The CDR3 coding sequence is TGCAGTGCTAGTACCCGGGACCCACAGGGCCACGAGCAGTACTTC.

The rearrangement joins TRBV9 to TRBJ2-7; no firm D call. CDR1 SGDLS and CDR2 YYNGEE come from the germline V gene. This CDR3 contains 14 residues. The V end lost 4 bases, the J end lost 2 bases, and 13 bases lay between the germline ends. The CDR3 sequence: CASSTTGSTYEQYF. The DNA of the CDR3 is TGTGCCAGCAGCACAACCGGGTCGACCTACGAGCAGTACTTC.

Ten or more counts support this clonotype. The genes are TRBV20-1 and TRBJ2-3; 11 bases agree with TRBD2. The CDR3 is 15 amino acids. CDR1 is DFQATT and CDR2 is SNEGSKA in the germline V gene (reference sequence). CDR3 nucleotides: TGCAGCCTCACTACACTAGCGGGAGTGGGAGATACGCAGTATTTT. Translation gives CSLTTLAGVGDTQYF.

The V and J genes are TRBV29-1 and TRBJ2-7, with D uncertain. Germline V gene lookup returns CDR1 SQVTM and CDR2 ANQGSEA. This CDR3 contains 13 residues. Trimming shortened V by 6 bases and J by 0 bases, and 12 bases separated the two germline ends. CDR3 in DNA: TGCAGCGTCACCTCCCCCAGCTCCTACGAGCAGTACTTC. Encoded protein: CSVTSPSSYEQYF.

This clonotype has a handful of counts. A far larger clone is one nucleotide away, so this likely arose from a read error. This chain joins TRBV18 and TRBJ2-5; D ambiguous. The assigned J gene may be wrong: the sequence end matches TRBJ2-1 better. Looked up from germline, CDR1 is KGHSH and CDR2 is LQKENI. The CDR3 loop spans 13 amino acids. The CDR3 region has the DNA TGTGCCAGCTCACCACGGGGTCGGCAAGAGCAGTTCTTC. Amino acid sequence: CASSPRGRQEQFF.

This clonotype was recorded many times. The rearrangement uses TRBV11-2 and TRBJ1-2; no definite D call. CDR1 and CDR2 from the germline V gene are SGHAT and FQNNGV. This CDR3 region has 13 residues. Trimming shortened V by 3 bases and J by 6 bases, and 11 bases separated the two germline ends. The CDR3 DNA follows: TGTGCCAGCAGCTTCGGGAACAATCATGGCTACACCTTC. The encoded protein is CASSFGNNHGYTF.

The rearrangement links TRBV5-1 to TRBJ1-4; no clear D. This CDR3 has 14 amino acids. Germline V gives CDR1 SGHRS, CDR2 YFSETQ. The V end was cut by 3 bases, the J end by 5 bases, with 11 bases between. CDR3 nucleotide sequence: TGCGCCAGCAGCTCCGGGATCACGAATGAAAAACTGTTTTTT. This codes for CASSSGITNEKLFF. Full variable domain (missing parts from reference TRBV5-1 and TRBJ1-4): KAGVTQTPRYLIKTRGQQVTLSCSPISGHRSVSWYQQTPGQGLQFLFEYFSETQRNKGNFPGRFSGRQFSNSRSEMNVSTLELGDSALYLCASSSGITNEKLFFGSGTQLSVL.

There are many counts of this clonotype. V gene TRBV4-1 combines with J gene TRBJ1-1; 8 bases line up with TRBD1. After removal of 0 bases from V and 3 bases from J, the junction contained 6 bases not matched to a gene. The germline CDR1 and CDR2 sequences are MGHRA and YSYEKL. The CDR3 totals 16 residues. CDR3 coding DNA: TGCGCCAGCAGCCAAGATATCGGCAGGGGGCACACTGAAGCTTTCTTT. Protein: CASSQDIGRGHTEAFF.

Ten or more counts support this clonotype. The chain couples TRBV4-1 to TRBJ1-1, with TRBD1 matching over 9 bases. The junction had 2 bases not matched to a gene; V was cut back by 6 bases and J by 3 bases. Germline V gene data show CDR1 as MGHRA and CDR2 as YSYEKL. The CDR3 is made up of 13 amino acids. CDR3 protein: CASRGQGHTEAFF. CDR3 DNA sequence: TGCGCCAGCAGGGGACAGGGTCACACTGAAGCTTTCTTT.